The 8 T cell receptor beta chains below all came from one sample that was sequenced in a study of tumor-infiltrating lymphocytes in primary liver carcinoma. A constant-region primer served to make TCR beta cDNA from about 500 ng total RNA. Slightly modified ARM-PCR, run as three nested multiplex PCR rounds, produced the TCR beta libraries. Amplification in the first two PCR rounds was performed using TRBV1-TRBV30 forward primers and a C-beta reverse primer for 10 cycles each. TCRdb redid the calling of the multiplex PCR reads with MiXCR, one entry per CDR3 protein. The sample carries 100,000 to 120,000 distinct CDR3 sequences, approximately 82% recorded once. Co-extracted RNA and DNA came from about 19-30 mg of unsorted bulk tissue. The sample taken for sequencing was liver tumor tissue from sampling region 3. The subset is: tumor region T3, left-lateral pole. The receptors were gathered from a man aged 35 to 55 with primary liver carcinoma and hepatitis B virus infection.

The V gene is TRBV7-6, the J gene TRBJ2-1; no definite D call. The CDR3 runs 15 residues. The V gene lost 3 bases and the J gene lost 6 bases, with 15 bases spanning the gap. Germline loops: CDR1 SGHVS, CDR2 FNYEAQ. CDR3 sequence reads: CASSFDSLSRNEQFF. Here the CDR3 DNA reads TGTGCCAGCAGCTTCGACTCCCTCAGTCGCAATGAGCAGTTCTTC.

This clonotype was picked up a small number of times. The rearrangement joins TRBV11-2 to TRBJ2-6, with D perhaps TRBD1 (5 bases). V lost 1 base and J 7 bases, leaving 11 bases between the germline ends. The CDR3 loop spans 15 amino acids. Looked up from germline, CDR1 is SGHAT and CDR2 is FQNNGV. CDR3 sequence: CASSLGGAGANVLTF. The CDR3 nucleotides read TGTGCCAGCAGCTTAGGGGGCGCAGGAGCCAACGTCCTGACTTTC.

As to this clonotype: One end of the junction is discordant with germline, which a read error may explain. The V call is TRBV28, the J call TRBJ1-2; D uncertain. CDR1 and CDR2 (germline): MDHEN, SYDVKM. This CDR3 is 13 amino acids long. CDR3 amino acids: CVSGQAIWSGYTF. CDR3 DNA: TGTGTCAGCGGCCAAGCGATTTGGTCCGGCTACACCTTC.

A note on this clonotype: At one boundary the junction diverges from the germline segment, which might be a read error. This sequence joins TRBV12-3 or TRBV12-4 and TRBJ2-5; a weak D match, TRBD1 (5 bases). The CDR3 has 13 residues. CDR3 sequence (DNA): TGTACCAGCAGTTTGGCCCAGGGAGAGACCCAGTACTTC. Translation gives CTSSLAQGETQYF.

A word on this clonotype: Its ends do not fully match the called genes, so a read error is possible. V is TRBV10-3 and J is TRBJ2-3; TRBD1 matches at 12 bases. This CDR3 spans 15 amino acids. Looked up from germline, CDR1 is ENHRY and CDR2 is SYGVKD. The CDR3 region is CVISGTGGLTDTQYF. The CDR3 DNA follows: TGTGTCATCAGTGGGACAGGGGGCCTCACAGATACGCAGTATTTC.

The rearrangement uses TRBV29-1 and TRBJ1-2, with D perhaps TRBD1 (5 bases). With 7 bases removed from V and 8 bases from J, the gap between germline ends came to 11 bases. This CDR3 is 10 amino acids long. The germline V gene has CDR1 SQVTM and CDR2 ANQGSEA. The CDR3 protein is CSALGGGYTF. The CDR3 nucleotides are TGCAGCGCCCTGGGGGGGGGCTACACCTTC.

As concerns this clonotype: No conserved phenylalanine or tryptophan ends this CDR3, so it is likely a read error. The genes are TRBV7-3 and TRBJ2-2; 13 bases agree with TRBD2. The CDR3 length is 21 residues. CDR1 and CDR2 from the germline V gene are SGHTA and FQGTGA. The CDR3 is CTSSSRRNTSGRGLNTGELFS. The CDR3 DNA is TGTACCAGCAGCTCCCGCCGAAATACTAGCGGGAGGGGGCTAAACACCGGGGAGCTGTTTTCT.

As to this clonotype: At one of its ends the junction is not consistent with the germline gene, which may arise from a read error. The chain recombines TRBV4-2 with TRBJ2-3; 9 nucleotides match TRBD2. From germline, CDR1 is LGHNA and CDR2 YNFKEQ. The CDR3 spans 15 residues. CDR3 in DNA: TGTGCCAGCAGCCAAGTTGGCGGGAGGGCAGATACGCACTATTTT. Protein sequence: CASSQVGGRADTHYF.